Listed below are T cell receptor beta chains from one sample, sequenced in a study of blood T cell repertoires in COVID-19. Libraries were prepared by immunoSEQ multiplex PCR; TCRdb keeps only in-frame clonotypes and omits some of them. The table has over 65,000 clones, about 88% seen once. The material sequenced was peripheral blood. The receptor source for this set is a man of 80 years or more with COVID-19, enrolled during active disease. The CDR3 runs from the conserved cysteine through the conserved F or W. D genes are given only for firm matches. Some rows mark clone size as missing; the rest say once, few, many or name a class of expanded clone.

V gene	clone size	D gene	J gene	CDR3 DNA	CDR3 protein
TRBV6-2/TRBV6-3	once	-	TRBJ1-4	TGTGCCAGCAGTCCCTTGGGCTCTAATGAAAAACTGTTTTTT	CASSPLGSNEKLFF
TRBV5-1	-	-	TRBJ2-1	TGCGCCAGCAGCTTGTTAAATGAGCAGTTCTTC	CASSLLNEQFF
TRBV7-8	-	-	TRBJ1-6	TGTGCCAGCAGCTTAGAGGGGGGGCCAAGTTCACCCCTCCACTTT	CASSLEGGPSSPLHF
TRBV7-9	-	-	TRBJ2-5	TGTGCCAGCAGCCAGGAGGGAGAGACCCAGTACTTC	CASSQEGETQYF
TRBV9	-	TRBD2	TRBJ2-1	TGTGCCAGCAGCGTAGCGGCTAGCGGAACCTATGAGCAGTTCTTC	CASSVAASGTYEQFF
TRBV11-3	few	TRBD2	TRBJ2-5	TGTGCCAGCAGCTTCCGGACTAGCGGGGGACAAGAGACCCAGTACTTC	CASSFRTSGGQETQYF
TRBV5-4	-	TRBD2	TRBJ2-5	TGTGCCAGCAGCTTGGTAGGAGCGGGGGGGCAAGAGACCCAGTACTTC	CASSLVGAGGQETQYF
TRBV10-1	-	-	TRBJ2-3	TGCGCCAGCAGCGACATTCCGGGACAAACTAGCACAGATACGCAGTATTTT	CASSDIPGQTSTDTQYF
TRBV5-4	once	-	TRBJ2-2	TGTGCCAGCAGCTTGGGAGTCACCGGGGAGCTGTTTTTT	CASSLGVTGELFF
TRBV9	-	TRBD1	TRBJ1-2	TGTGCCAGCAGCGTACAGGGGGCTTATGGCTACACCTTC	CASSVQGAYGYTF
TRBV28	-	TRBD1	TRBJ1-4	TGTGCCGTACAGGGGAGTCTTGAAAAACTGTTTTTT	CAVQGSLEKLFF
TRBV28	-	-	TRBJ2-1	TGTGCCAGCAGTTTAGGCAGGGCCAATGAGCAGTTCTTC	CASSLGRANEQFF
TRBV19	-	TRBD1	TRBJ2-7	TGTGCCAGTAGTGCGGGGACAGGGCAGTACGAGCAGTACTTC	CASSAGTGQYEQYF
TRBV4-1	-	TRBD1	TRBJ1-3	TGCGCCAGCAGCCAACACGTCCTTGGGACAGGGCAAGCGGTTGGAAACACCATATATTTT	CASSQHVLGTGQAVGNTIYF
TRBV2	-	-	TRBJ1-4	TGTGCCAGCAGTTTTAGGACAGTTAATGAAAAACTGTTTTTT	CASSFRTVNEKLFF
TRBV12-3/TRBV12-4	-	-	TRBJ1-2	TGTGCCAGCAGTTTTGGGGCTGAATATGGCTACACCTTC	CASSFGAEYGYTF
TRBV6-1	-	TRBD1	TRBJ2-1	TGTGCCAGCAATGACCGGGACAGGGGATATACAGTGTACAATGAGCAGTTCTTC	CASNDRDRGYTVYNEQFF
TRBV2	-	TRBD1	TRBJ1-1	TGTGCCAGCACGCGGGACAGTCGGTATGAAGCTTTCTTT	CASTRDSRYEAFF
TRBV7-2	-	-	TRBJ1-1	TGTGCCAGCAGCTCTACACGGGGGGGGACTGAAGCTTTCTTT	CASSSTRGGTEAFF
TRBV7-2	-	-	TRBJ1-5	TGTGCCAGCAGCTTAGCAGGGGATCAGCCCCAGCATTTT	CASSLAGDQPQHF
TRBV20-1	-	-	TRBJ1-1	TGCAGTGCTAGTATCTCAGCTGAAGCTTTCTTT	CSASISAEAFF
TRBV11-1	-	TRBD1	TRBJ2-7	TGTGCCAGCAGCTCATTACCGGGACAGGGGTACGAGCAGTACTTC	CASSSLPGQGYEQYF
TRBV7-2	-	-	TRBJ1-2	TGTGCCAGCAGTTTAGGGAGTGCGGAGGGGAACTATGGCTACACCTTC	CASSLGSAEGNYGYTF
TRBV19	-	-	TRBJ1-5	TGTGCCAGTAGTATTGGGGCAGGGTACAATCAGCCCCAGCATTTT	CASSIGAGYNQPQHF
TRBV6-1	-	-	TRBJ1-4	TGTGCCAGCAGTGAATGGGGCCGAGCCCGGAATGGTGAAAAACTGTTTTTT	CASSEWGRARNGEKLFF
TRBV7-9	-	-	TRBJ1-6	TGTGCCAGCAGCTTAGGTTCTGGGCAGGTGAATTCACCCCTCCACTTT	CASSLGSGQVNSPLHF
TRBV6-1	-	-	TRBJ1-2	TGTGCCAGCAGTGAGAACCTTCAACTCCTGGTCACCTTC	CASSENLQLLVTF
TRBV21-1	-	-	TRBJ1-5	TGTGCCAGCAGCAAACACTCGAAAAATCAGCCCCAGCATTTT	CASSKHSKNQPQHF
TRBV27	-	-	TRBJ2-2	TGTGCCAGCAGTTTTGAGGGTTTTTCGAACACCGGGGAGCTGTTTTTT	CASSFEGFSNTGELFF
TRBV7-6	-	-	TRBJ1-5	TGTGCCAGCAGCTTAGGGGGGGGCAATCAGCCCCAGCATTTT	CASSLGGGNQPQHF
TRBV4-2	-	-	TRBJ1-2	TGTGCCAGCAGCCAAGTGCAGGGGAGGGACTATGGCTACACCTTC	CASSQVQGRDYGYTF
TRBV4-2	few	-	TRBJ2-7	TGTGCCAGCAGCCAAGATAACACAGGCTACGAGCAGTACTTC	CASSQDNTGYEQYF
TRBV3-1/TRBV3-2	once	-	TRBJ2-7	TGTGCCAGCAGCCTCAGTACCTACGAGCAGTACTTC	CASSLSTYEQYF
TRBV6-5	-	-	TRBJ1-2	TGTGCCAGCCATACGGGGAGGGAGCCCTATTCCTTC	CASHTGREPYSF
TRBV11-3	-	TRBD1	TRBJ2-4	TGTGCCAGCAGCTCCGGGACAGCCCGGGGCATTCAGTACTTC	CASSSGTARGIQYF
TRBV7-2	-	-	TRBJ2-7	TGTGCCAGCAGCCCCTATAAAGACTCCTACGAGCAGTACTTC	CASSPYKDSYEQYF
TRBV10-3	few	-	TRBJ1-4	TGTGCCATCAGTTCAGATACAACTAATGAAAAACTGTTTTTT	CAISSDTTNEKLFF
TRBV27	-	TRBD1	TRBJ2-7	TGTGCCAGCAACGAGAAGGCAAAGGGGGCATACGAGCAGTACTTC	CASNEKAKGAYEQYF
TRBV2	-	-	TRBJ1-6	TGTGCCAGCACAAAGGCAGGAACAAATTCACCCCTCCACTTT	CASTKAGTNSPLHF
TRBV18	-	-	TRBJ2-6	TGTGCCAGCTCACCAGTCAGGGCGACTGGGGCCAACGTCCTGACTTTC	CASSPVRATGANVLTF
TRBV6-1	-	-	TRBJ1-5	TGTGCCAGCAGTGAACAGGCGTTTAGCAATCAGCCCCAGCATTTT	CASSEQAFSNQPQHF
TRBV6-6	-	-	TRBJ1-5	TGTGCCAGCAAAGGACAGACCGATAGCAATCAGCCCCAGCATTTT	CASKGQTDSNQPQHF
TRBV9	-	TRBD1	TRBJ2-1	TGTGCCAGCAGCCCCAGACAGGGGGCTTCGTCCTACAATGAGCAGTTCTTC	CASSPRQGASSYNEQFF
TRBV5-5	once	-	TRBJ2-7	TGTGCCAGCAGCTTCCCCGGGGTCTACGAGCAGTACTTC	CASSFPGVYEQYF
TRBV7-8	-	-	TRBJ2-2	TGTGCCAGCAGCTTATTTGCGGCTAACACCGGGGAGCTGTTTTTT	CASSLFAANTGELFF
TRBV5-5	-	-	TRBJ1-3	TGTGCCAGCAGCTTGGTAAAGAGCTCTGGAAACACCATATATTTT	CASSLVKSSGNTIYF
TRBV18	few	TRBD1	TRBJ2-2	TGTGCCAGCGGAGCGGGACAGGGACGCACCGGGGAGCTGTTTTTT	CASGAGQGRTGELFF
TRBV27	-	TRBD1	TRBJ1-2	TGTGCCAGCAGCCCTAGTCCCGGGACAGGGAACTATGGCTACACCTTC	CASSPSPGTGNYGYTF
TRBV9	-	TRBD2	TRBJ2-2	TGTGCCAGCAGCGTTACAGCGGGGGCGAACACCGGGGAGCTGTTTTTT	CASSVTAGANTGELFF
TRBV10-1	-	TRBD2	TRBJ2-1	TGCGCCAGCAGCGATACGGGACTAGCGGGGTACAATGAGCAGTTCTTC	CASSDTGLAGYNEQFF
TRBV5-5	-	-	TRBJ1-5	TGTGCCAGCAGCTTGGGCAGTAGCAATCAGCCCCAGCATTTT	CASSLGSSNQPQHF
TRBV10-3	-	TRBD1	TRBJ2-7	TGTGCCATCAGTGTGGGACAGGGAGGCTACGAGCAGTACTTC	CAISVGQGGYEQYF
TRBV7-2	-	-	TRBJ1-3	TGTGCCAGCAGCTTAATCCTAGGAAACACCATATATTTT	CASSLILGNTIYF
TRBV10-3	once	-	TRBJ2-2	TGTGCCATCACCGAGCAGGGCATCGGGGAGCTGTTTTTT	CAITEQGIGELFF
TRBV7-2	-	TRBD1	TRBJ1-6	TGTGCCAGCTCGGGACAGGGGAATTCACCCCTCCACTTT	CASSGQGNSPLHF
TRBV19	-	TRBD1	TRBJ2-5	TGTGCCAGTAGTCGGGCAGGGGGAATCGTAGAGACCCAGTACTTC	CASSRAGGIVETQYF
TRBV5-1	-	-	TRBJ2-7	TGCGCCAGCAGCTTGGTGGGCTTAACCTACGAGCAGTACTTC	CASSLVGLTYEQYF
TRBV4-2	-	-	TRBJ2-5	TGTGCCAGCAGCCAAGGACAGGCGAAAGAGACCCAGTACTTC	CASSQGQAKETQYF
TRBV4-3	few	TRBD1	TRBJ1-2	TGCGCCAGCAGCCAAGGGTCAGGGGGCTATGGCTACACCTTC	CASSQGSGGYGYTF